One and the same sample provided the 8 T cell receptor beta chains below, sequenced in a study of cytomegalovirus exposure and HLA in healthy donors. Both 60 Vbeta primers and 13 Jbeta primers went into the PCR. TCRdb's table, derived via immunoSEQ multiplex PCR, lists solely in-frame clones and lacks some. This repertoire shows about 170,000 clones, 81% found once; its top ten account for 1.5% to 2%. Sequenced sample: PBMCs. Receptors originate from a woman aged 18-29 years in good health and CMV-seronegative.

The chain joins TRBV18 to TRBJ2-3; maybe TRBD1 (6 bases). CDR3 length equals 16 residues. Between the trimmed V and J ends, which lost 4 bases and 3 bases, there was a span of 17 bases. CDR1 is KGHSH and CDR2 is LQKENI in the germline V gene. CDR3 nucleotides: TGTGCCAGCTCACAAACAACAGGGCTTGGGACAGATACGCAGTATTTT. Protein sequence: CASSQTTGLGTDTQYF. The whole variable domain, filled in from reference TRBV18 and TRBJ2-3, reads NAGVMQNPRHLVRRRGQEARLRCSPMKGHSHVYWYRQLPEEGLKFMVYLQKENIIDESGMPKERFSAEFPKEGPSILRIQQVVRGDSAAYFCASSQTTGLGTDTQYFGPGTRLTVL.

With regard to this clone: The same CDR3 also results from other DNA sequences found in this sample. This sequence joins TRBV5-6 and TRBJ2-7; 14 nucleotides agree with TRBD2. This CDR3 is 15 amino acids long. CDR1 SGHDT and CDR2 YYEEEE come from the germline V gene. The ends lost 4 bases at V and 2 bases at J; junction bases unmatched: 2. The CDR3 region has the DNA TGTGCCAGCAGCCGACTAGCGGGAGGGACCTACGAGCAGTACTTC. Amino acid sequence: CASSRLAGGTYEQYF. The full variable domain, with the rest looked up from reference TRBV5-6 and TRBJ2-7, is DAGVTQSPTHLIKTRGQQVTLRCSPKSGHDTVSWYQQALGQGPQFIFQYYEEEERQRGNFPDRFSGHQFPNYSSELNVNALLLGDSALYLCASSRLAGGTYEQYFGPGTRLTVT.

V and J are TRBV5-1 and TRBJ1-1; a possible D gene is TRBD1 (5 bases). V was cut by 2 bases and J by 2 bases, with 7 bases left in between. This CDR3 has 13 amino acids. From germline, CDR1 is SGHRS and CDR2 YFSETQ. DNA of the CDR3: TGCGCCAGCAGCTTCGACAGCAACACTGAAGCTTTCTTT. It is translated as CASSFDSNTEAFF. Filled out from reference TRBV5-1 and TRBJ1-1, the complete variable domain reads KAGVTQTPRYLIKTRGQQVTLSCSPISGHRSVSWYQQTPGQGLQFLFEYFSETQRNKGNFPGRFSGRQFSNSRSEMNVSTLELGDSALYLCASSFDSNTEAFFGQGTRLTVV.

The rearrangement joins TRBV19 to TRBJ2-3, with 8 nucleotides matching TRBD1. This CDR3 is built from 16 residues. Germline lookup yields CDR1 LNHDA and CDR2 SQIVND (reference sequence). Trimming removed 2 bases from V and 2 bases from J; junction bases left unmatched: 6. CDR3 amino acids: CASSIILTGATDTQYF. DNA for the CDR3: TGTGCCAGTAGTATAATCCTGACAGGGGCCACAGATACGCAGTATTTT.

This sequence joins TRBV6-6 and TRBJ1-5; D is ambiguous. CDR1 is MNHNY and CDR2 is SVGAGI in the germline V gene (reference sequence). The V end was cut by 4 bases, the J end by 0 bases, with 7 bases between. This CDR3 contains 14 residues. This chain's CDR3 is CASSFLGSNQPQHF. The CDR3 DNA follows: TGTGCCAGCAGTTTCCTCGGTAGCAATCAGCCCCAGCATTTT.

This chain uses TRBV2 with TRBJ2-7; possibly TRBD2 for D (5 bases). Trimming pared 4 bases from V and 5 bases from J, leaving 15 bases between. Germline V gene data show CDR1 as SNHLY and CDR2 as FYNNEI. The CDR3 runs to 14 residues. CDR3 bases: TGTGCCAGCAGTGTTGAGGGAACCATCCACGAGCAGTACTTC. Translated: CASSVEGTIHEQYF.

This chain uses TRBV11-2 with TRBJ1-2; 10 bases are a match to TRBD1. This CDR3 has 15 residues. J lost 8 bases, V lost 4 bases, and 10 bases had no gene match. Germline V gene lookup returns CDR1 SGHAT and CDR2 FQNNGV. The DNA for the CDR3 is TGTGCCAGCAGCTCGCTATTTGACAGGGGGCACGGCTACACCTTC. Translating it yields CASSSLFDRGHGYTF. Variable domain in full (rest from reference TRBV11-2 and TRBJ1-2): EAGVAQSPRYKIIEKRQSVAFWCNPISGHATLYWYQQILGQGPKLLIQFQNNGVVDDSQLPKDRFSAERLKGVDSTLKIQPAKLEDSAVYLCASSSLFDRGHGYTFGSGTRLTVV.

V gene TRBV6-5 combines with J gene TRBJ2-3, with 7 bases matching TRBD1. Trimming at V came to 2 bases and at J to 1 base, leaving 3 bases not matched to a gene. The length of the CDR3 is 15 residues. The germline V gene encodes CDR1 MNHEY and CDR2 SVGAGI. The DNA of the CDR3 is TGTGCCAGCAGTTACCGGGACAGCGGCACAGATACGCAGTATTTT. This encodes CASSYRDSGTDTQYF.